This paragraph covers one TCR beta chain sequence. Its cognate antigen is unknown. This record comes from a study of T cell responses to AZD1222 COVID-19 vaccine. Germline CDR1 SGHDN, CDR2 FVKESK. J gave up 3 bases and V 6 bases, and 9 bases lay outside the gene matches. The CDR3 covers 16 residues. TCRdb's table, derived via immunoSEQ multiplex PCR, lists solely in-frame clones and lacks some. Among over 110,000 clones listed, 80% to 95% were seen once. Findings and caveats of the study: Clonal diversity was possibly underestimated, and white British individuals and females predominated among donors. Reportedly, nearly half the spike-specific TCRs target unmutated variant regions.

The rearrangement links TRBV14 to TRBJ2-3; 10 nucleotides line up with TRBD2. This TCR was sampled from an adult in good health. The sample in question was peripheral blood, obtained on day 0 of AZD1222 vaccination. The CDR3 DNA sequence: TGTGCCAGCAGTCTAAGCGGGAGGGCCCTGACAGATACGCAGTATTTT. This translates into CASSLSGRALTDTQYF. Variable domain in full (rest from reference TRBV14 and TRBJ2-3): EAGVTQFPSHSVIEKGQTVTLRCDPISGHDNLYWYRRVMGKEIKFLLHFVKESKQDESGMPNNRFLAERTGGTYSTLKVQPAELEDSGVYFCASSLSGRALTDTQYFGPGTRLTVL.